The 21 T cell receptor beta chains below come from one sample, sequenced in a study of T cells after yellow fever vaccination. TCRdb used MiXCR to reprocess the 5' RACE reads, holding one entry per CDR3 protein. Of 250,000 to 350,000 distinct CDR3 sequences listed, about 4.5% are singletons. This specimen was PBMCs, taken 15 days after the yellow fever booster vaccination. The receptors here all came from a young man who received the YFV17D yellow fever vaccine.

The V call is TRBV12-3 or TRBV12-4, the J call TRBJ1-2; TRBD1 matches at 8 bases. The ends lost 6 bases at V and 4 bases at J; junction bases unmatched: 10. The CDR3 loop spans 15 amino acids. The CDR3: CASSQVGQVLYGYTF. CDR3 nucleotides: TGTGCCAGCAGCCAGGTGGGACAGGTCCTCTATGGCTACACCTTC.

This clonotype was counted ten times or more. J is TRBJ1-2 and V is TRBV28; TRBD1 is a possible D gene (5 bases). Between the trimmed V and J ends, which lost 3 bases and 4 bases, there was a span of 12 bases. Germline V gene data show CDR1 as MDHEN and CDR2 as SYDVKM. This CDR3 contains 14 residues. The CDR3: CASSLEGGGYGYTF. The CDR3 DNA reads TGTGCCAGCAGTTTGGAAGGCGGGGGCTATGGCTACACCTTC.

This clonotype was recorded many times. The gene calls are TRBV6-5 and TRBJ2-7; either TRBD1 or TRBD2 may fit D (5 bases each). This CDR3 contains 17 residues. Germline assignment: CDR1 MNHEY and CDR2 SVGAGI. The ends were cut back, 5 bases at V and 7 bases at J, with 27 bases in the middle. The CDR3 sequence: CASSRLTGSLSPVEQYF. DNA of the CDR3: TGTGCCAGCAGTCGACTAACAGGTTCTTTGTCCCCGGTGGAGCAGTACTTC.

This clonotype occurred many times. CDR3: CASSPNPRGLMETQYF. The CDR3 DNA follows: TGTGCCAGCAGCCCTAACCCACGGGGACTCATGGAGACCCAGTACTTC. The chain combines TRBV7-2 with TRBJ2-5, with D perhaps TRBD2 (6 bases). In germline, CDR1 is SGHTA, CDR2 FQGNSA. V lost 5 bases and J lost 5, with 21 bases in between. The CDR3 spans 16 residues.

This clonotype was recorded many times. V is TRBV6-2 or TRBV6-3 and J is TRBJ1-1; 9 bases match TRBD1. Germline CDR1 and CDR2: MNHEY and SVGEGT. The CDR3 is 15 residues long. J gave up 6 bases and V 6 bases, and 11 bases lay outside the gene matches. Here the CDR3 reads CASRRQGGGWAEAFF. CDR3 bases: TGTGCCAGCAGGCGACAGGGGGGAGGTTGGGCTGAAGCTTTCTTT.

About this clonotype: Compared with germline, one end of the junction differs, possibly owing to a read error. The chain has TRBV20-1 and TRBJ1-2; a weak D match, TRBD1 (6 bases). Germline V gives CDR1 DFQATT, CDR2 SNEGSKA (reference sequence). The CDR3 runs 14 residues. CDR3: CSARRGGYNNGYTF. The DNA of the CDR3 is TGCAGTGCTAGGAGAGGGGGTTATAACAATGGCTACACCTTC.

This clonotype was recorded many times. The chain employs TRBV4-3 and TRBJ2-3, with 10 bases matching TRBD2. CDR3 size: 18 residues. The V gene's germline CDR1 is LGHNA and CDR2 YSLEER. The junction had 6 bases not matched to a gene; V was cut back by 0 bases and J by 0 bases. The CDR3 loop reads CASSQDRRAGGSTDTQYF. The CDR3 coding sequence is TGCGCCAGCAGCCAAGATCGTCGAGCGGGGGGGAGCACAGATACGCAGTATTTT.

This clonotype occurred many times. This chain links TRBV5-1 with TRBJ1-1; 9 nucleotides align to TRBD1. Trimming removed 4 bases from V and 5 bases from J; junction bases left unmatched: 9. Germline CDR1 reads SGHRS; CDR2 reads YFSETQ. This CDR3 region has 15 residues. The CDR3 protein is CASSARTGAVTEAFF. The CDR3 region has the DNA TGCGCCAGCAGCGCACGGACAGGGGCAGTTACTGAAGCTTTCTTT.

This clonotype was detected only a few times. V gene TRBV10-3 combines with J gene TRBJ1-1; 11 nucleotides align to TRBD1. V was clipped by 3 bases and J by 5 bases; unmatched bases: 5. CDR1 is ENHRY and CDR2 is SYGVKD in the germline V gene. The CDR3 sequence is 15 residues long. The CDR3 is CAISDLGTGGTEAFF. The CDR3 DNA follows: TGTGCCATCAGTGACCTAGGGACAGGGGGAACTGAAGCTTTCTTT.

This clonotype appeared a few times. The rearrangement uses TRBV7-2 and TRBJ1-2; TRBD1 aligns across 7 bases. The CDR3 loop spans 13 amino acids. The junction had 8 bases not matched to a gene; V was cut back by 5 bases and J by 8 bases. Germline V gene lookup returns CDR1 SGHTA and CDR2 FQGNSA. The CDR3 bases are TGTGCCAGCAGCAACAGGGGAGTAGGAGGCTACACCTTC. Its translation: CASSNRGVGGYTF.

This sequence joins TRBV12-3 or TRBV12-4 and TRBJ2-5, with D unresolved. V lost 6 bases and J lost 5, with 10 bases in between. The CDR3 sequence is 12 residues long. The CDR3 is CASRPMGETQYF. The CDR3 nucleotides read TGTGCCAGCAGACCGATGGGGGAGACCCAGTACTTC.

The rearrangement joins TRBV7-2 to TRBJ2-6, with D uncertain. The CDR3 consists of 14 residues. V lost 6 bases and J lost 0, with 6 bases in between. Germline V lookup: CDR1 SGHTA, CDR2 FQGNSA. CDR3 region: CASRYFSGANVLTF. CDR3 coding DNA: TGTGCCAGCAGATATTTCTCTGGGGCCAACGTCCTGACTTTC.

This clonotype was observed a few times. The chain combines TRBV6-5 with TRBJ2-1, with 8 bases lining up with TRBD2. The CDR3 extends over 15 amino acids. The germline V gene has CDR1 MNHEY and CDR2 SVGAGI. After removal of 7 bases from V and 7 bases from J, the junction contained 12 bases not matched to a gene. CDR3 DNA sequence: TGTGCCAGCACCACCGGGACTAGGTCCCTGAATGAGCAGTTCTTC. The encoded protein is CASTTGTRSLNEQFF.

This clonotype was counted many times. V is TRBV20-1 and J is TRBJ2-7, with TRBD2 matching over 9 bases. This CDR3 region has 15 residues. Germline values: CDR1 DFQATT, CDR2 SNEGSKA (reference sequence). CDR3 nucleotides: TGCAGCGCCCTGGGCGGAGGAGCGGGGGGTTCCGAGCAGTACGTC. Its translation: CSALGGGAGGSEQYV.

This clonotype was recorded at least ten times. The rearrangement uses TRBV7-2 and TRBJ2-7; D is ambiguous. This CDR3 is built from 14 residues. Germline CDR1 and CDR2: SGHTA and FQGNSA. Trimming took off 1 base at V and 2 bases at J, with 9 bases between the two ends. The CDR3 reads CASSLVGSTYEQYF. Written as DNA, the CDR3 is TGTGCCAGCAGCTTAGTCGGGTCCACCTACGAGCAGTACTTC.

J is TRBJ1-5 and V is TRBV20-1; D perhaps matches TRBD1 (5 bases). The CDR3 extends over 15 amino acids. Germline values: CDR1 DFQATT, CDR2 SNEGSKA (reference sequence). V gave up 0 bases and J gave up 2 bases, with 11 bases separating them. CDR3: CSARDGGIGNQPQHF. For the CDR3, the DNA is TGCAGTGCTAGAGATGGGGGGATCGGCAATCAGCCCCAGCATTTT.

This clonotype was counted ten times or more. The chain uses TRBV4-3 and TRBJ2-4, with D perhaps matching TRBD1 (6 bases). The CDR3 has 18 residues. Trimming removed 0 bases from V and 8 bases from J, with 23 bases in between. CDR1 and CDR2 (germline): LGHNA, YSLEER. CDR3 loop: CASSQDPVRGGGSDIQYF. For the CDR3, the DNA is TGCGCCAGCAGCCAAGATCCCGTCAGGGGTGGCGGGTCGGACATTCAGTACTTC.

Written as DNA, the CDR3 is TGTGCCAGCAGTCCCAGTCTAGCGGGGGGCTACAATGAGCAGTTCTTC. Protein: CASSPSLAGGYNEQFF. This chain links TRBV7-3 with TRBJ2-1, with 11 nucleotides matching TRBD2. Per the germline V gene, CDR1 is SGHTA and CDR2 is FQGTGA. The CDR3 is 16 residues long. J gave up 3 bases and V 6 bases, and 7 bases lay outside the gene matches. Drawing the rest from reference TRBV7-3 and TRBJ2-1, the complete variable domain is GAGVSQTPSNKVTEKGKYVELRCDPISGHTALYWYRQSLGQGPEFLIYFQGTGAADDSGLPNDRFFAVRPEGSVSTLKIQRTERGDSAVYLCASSPSLAGGYNEQFFGPGTRLTVL.

This clonotype has more than one count but fewer than ten. V is TRBV20-1 and J is TRBJ2-1, with D possibly being TRBD2 (7 bases). Germline assignment: CDR1 DFQATT and CDR2 SNEGSKA (reference sequence). The germline V and J ends were trimmed by 3 bases and 1 base, with 13 bases remaining between them. The CDR3 extends over 15 amino acids. CDR3 DNA: TGCAGTGCTAGGCTTCGGGGGGCGTCCTACAATGAGCAGTTCTTC. The encoded protein is CSARLRGASYNEQFF.

This chain connects TRBV7-9 to TRBJ1-2; a possible D gene is TRBD1 (5 bases). Deletions cut 2 bases from V and 7 bases from J, with 14 bases between. The V gene's germline CDR1 is SEHNR and CDR2 FQNEAQ (reference sequence). CDR3 length: 14 residues. This chain's CDR3 is CASSLPGLDAGYTF. The CDR3, as DNA: TGTGCCAGCAGCTTACCAGGGTTAGATGCTGGCTACACCTTC.

This clonotype was observed many times. One end of the junction varies from germline; a read error may be responsible. DNA of the CDR3: TGTGCCAGCAGCGTAGCGGGGGGGCCCGATGAGCAGTTCTTC. Amino acid sequence: CASSVAGGPDEQFF. The chain links TRBV7-9 to TRBJ2-1; TRBD2 matches 11 bases. Germline V CDR1 and CDR2: SEHNR, FQNEAQ (reference sequence). The CDR3 sequence is 14 residues long.